The next 8 T cell receptor beta chains were all read from a single sample in a study of OX40 agonist ivuxolimab in advanced cancers. The repertoire was sequenced with immunoSEQ multiplex PCR; TCRdb's copy has only in-frame clones and lacks some. The repertoire consists of about 84,000 clones, with 85% to 95% occurring once and the leading ten covering 9.5% to 12%. Here the sequenced sample was CD4+ or CD8+ T cells sorted from blood, taken in a trial of the OX40 agonist ivuxolimab. The receptors come from an adult with an advanced solid tumor such as melanoma, head and neck, liver or kidney cancer.

The CDR3 loop reads CASSSTGGSSYEQYF. CDR3 nucleotides: TGTGCCAGCAGCTCGACGGGGGGCAGCTCCTACGAGCAGTACTTC. This rearrangement joins TRBV7-2 to TRBJ2-7; possible D gene TRBD2, 7 bases. This CDR3 comprises 15 residues. Germline V gene sequence: CDR1 SGHTA, CDR2 FQGNSA. The ends were cut back, 4 bases at V and 0 bases at J, with 13 bases in the middle.

The rearrangement links TRBV4-1 to TRBJ2-1; no definite D call. Germline V gives CDR1 MGHRA, CDR2 YSYEKL. V was clipped by 1 base and J by 2 bases, with 12 bases between them. The CDR3 is 16 amino acids. The CDR3 DNA follows: TGCGCCAGCAGCCAAGTTTCGGTAGCTACCTACAATGAGCAGTTCTTC. Protein: CASSQVSVATYNEQFF.

The genes are TRBV5-6 and TRBJ2-1; the D is unclear. V was shortened by 1 base and J by 9 bases, with 14 bases between the two germline ends. Germline V gene sequence: CDR1 SGHDT, CDR2 YYEEEE. The CDR3 runs to 14 residues. The CDR3 nucleotides read TGTGCCAGCAGCTTGTGGATCTCGGTCGTTGAGCAGTTCTTC. This codes for CASSLWISVVEQFF.

The V call is TRBV15, the J call TRBJ2-1, with 14 bases that match TRBD2. The germline V gene encodes CDR1 LNHNV and CDR2 YYDKDF (reference sequence). This CDR3 is built from 17 residues. V lost 5 bases and J lost 5; bases outside the gene matches: 8. This CDR3 reads CATSGDGTSGSHNEQFF. Written as DNA, the CDR3 is TGTGCCACCAGCGGCGACGGGACTAGCGGGAGTCACAATGAGCAGTTCTTC.

The V gene is TRBV13, the J gene TRBJ1-1; 11 bases line up with TRBD1. CDR3 length: 16 residues. Germline assignment: CDR1 PRHDT and CDR2 FYEKMQ (reference sequence). The V segment lost 4 bases and the J segment 4 bases; nucleotides outside the gene matches: 8. DNA for the CDR3: TGTGCCAGCAGCTCAACGGACAGGGGGCCGTTCACTGAAGCTTTCTTT. Amino acids: CASSSTDRGPFTEAFF.

The chain employs TRBV6-5 and TRBJ1-1; D is uncertain. The CDR3 loop spans 15 amino acids. In germline, CDR1 is MNHEY, CDR2 SVGAGI. Trimming took off 1 base at V and 2 bases at J, with 11 bases between the two ends. CDR3 in amino acids: CASSYFTGSNTEAFF. For the CDR3, the DNA is TGTGCCAGCAGTTACTTTACGGGGAGCAACACTGAAGCTTTCTTT.

The genes are TRBV5-1 and TRBJ2-3; TRBD2 might be the D (6 bases). The CDR3 runs 16 residues. The V and J ends lost 4 bases and 2 bases respectively, with 17 bases between them. Per the germline V gene, CDR1 is SGHRS and CDR2 is YFSETQ. The CDR3 DNA sequence: TGCGCCAGCAGCCCTCGGGACTCTAGGATCACAGATACGCAGTATTTT. Translation: CASSPRDSRITDTQYF.

The chain joins TRBV27 to TRBJ1-2; perhaps TRBD1 as D (6 bases). The CDR3 consists of 13 residues. Per germline, CDR1 MNHEY and CDR2 SMNVEV (reference sequence). Trimming removed 5 bases from V and 7 bases from J, with 14 bases in between. Here the CDR3 reads CASSLTGTIGYTF. In DNA, the CDR3 is TGTGCCAGCAGTCTAACCGGGACAATTGGCTACACCTTC.